This T cell receptor (beta chain) was documented in a study of vaccination effects on CD4 cells after COVID-19 (dated 2022 in TCRdb). At the level of the whole study: Post-vaccine samples across the study were collected a median of 72 days after the second dose, with a range of 14 to 241. SARS-CoV-2 spike-specific CD4+ TCR repertoires from before and after mRNA vaccination were compared in COVID-19 convalescent patients and in infection-naive vaccine recipients. A total of approximately 9 COVID-19 convalescent patients and a handful of SARS-CoV-2-naive healthy vaccine recipients were included in the full study. The Oncomine TCR Beta short-read assay on an Illumina iSeq 100 was used to sequence cultures from other donors in the study. What the work shows at the level of the full study, not this receptor alone: Among healthy vaccine recipients, nearly all vaccine-induced clones were SARS-CoV-2 mono-reactive, and just 1 of 255 was cross-reactive with common cold coronaviruses. Only a small number of convalescent patients were included, and no early post-infection timepoints were available, which limited the study. Marked clonal contraction was observed in both infection-induced and vaccine-induced clones at late post-vaccination timepoints, consistent with waning T cell responses.

Based on the germline V gene (reference sequence), the CDR1 and CDR2 sequences are MNHNY and SVGAGI. The CDR3 has 15 amino acids, counting the end cysteine and phenylalanine. The CDR3 DNA has 45 bases and is translated from base 1. Here V drops 5 bases and J drops 1 base, and the junction holds 4 bases not matched to any gene. A note on this clone: No cognate antigen has been identified for it. There are no base qualities to consult, and no much larger clone falls within one base.

In the ViraFEST assay, PBMC were stimulated with viral peptide pools, and antigen-specific CD4+ T cell clonotypes were then identified by expansion using TCR sequencing. After less than 13 days of culture, CD4+ T cells were isolated with the EasySep CD4+ T cell isolation kit. Each participant got two doses of an mRNA SARS-CoV-2 vaccine, either BNT162b2 or mRNA-1273. The absence of prior SARS-CoV-2 infection in healthy vaccine recipients was confirmed by negative nucleocapsid antibodies before and after vaccination. Each well held some 1.9 million PBMC cultured in IMDM containing about 5.5% human AB serum, 8 to 10 IU/ml IL-2 and gentamicin, along with around 11 ug/ml peptides. On days 3 and 7, half of the culture medium was replaced with fresh IL-2-containing medium. Each peptide stimulation condition was cultured in triplicate wells unless otherwise noted. Using Ficoll-Paque Plus gradient centrifugation, PBMC were separated from whole blood and then either used fresh or cryopreserved at -140C. The spike proteins of SARS-CoV-2 and of the common cold coronaviruses HCoV-NL63, HCoV-OC43 and HCoV-229E were spanned by overlapping peptide pools. The QIAamp micro DNA kit was used to extract genomic DNA from the cultured CD4+ T cells.

Libraries were constructed by the immunoSEQ multiplex PCR assay. DNA from the cultured and isolated CD4+ T cells underwent TCR beta CDR3 sequencing. In the original analysis: Non-productive TCR sequences were removed and reads were trimmed to the CDR3 region, keeping CDR3s of at least 7 amino acids. The MANAFEST web app was used to pick out antigen-specific clonotypes by comparing their expansion in peptide wells with that in reference cultures. To count as positive, a clone had to show expansion at FDR<0.05 compared with the reference and with all other wells, an odds ratio above 5, and a frequency above 0.1% in two replicate wells. Clonotypes significantly expanded in SARS-CoV-2 spike wells and in at least one common cold coronavirus spike condition were defined as cross-reactive. CDR3 similarity was assessed by Levenshtein distance with the stringdist R package, and unrooted trees were built with ape in R 3.6.1. The table was pulled from immuneACCESS by TCRdb, which kept in-frame rearrangements only. Such tables lose some clones; where checked, under half of the loss comes from unresolved V genes, and the rest has no known cause. That table supplies the V and J calls and clone size; D and trimming were determined from the DNA. This sample lists around 69,000 clones; roughly 81% were detected once. The ten largest clones represent approximately 1.5% of the sample.

This clonotype was obtained from a human donor who received a COVID-19 vaccine. The starting material was CD4+ T cells from PBMCs cultured with HCoV-229E spike peptides, obtained after COVID-19 vaccination. What this sample's cell subset or site label stands for: HCoV-229E spike overlapping peptide pool stimulation. Recombination joined TRBV6-6 with TRBJ1-1, and TRBD1 matches 10 of the central bases. The encoded CDR3 is CASSPGQGGNTEAFF. The DNA reads TGTGCCAGCAGTCCCGGACAGGGGGGGAACACTGAAGCTTTCTTT.